This T cell receptor beta chain was sequenced during a study of blood T cell repertoires in COVID-19. Across the study: COVID-19 samples from acute and convalescent phases originated in the United States, Italy and Spain.

CDR3 length: 15 residues. J gave up 4 bases and V 3 bases, and 4 bases lay outside the gene matches. CDR1 and CDR2 from the germline V gene are ENHRY and SYGVKD. Original processing methods: The authors estimated nucleated cell counts from reference gene primer amplification. Repertoires were generated with immunoSEQ multiplex PCR, while TCRdb's copy carries only in-frame clones and drops some. The V and J calls and clone size are taken from that table; D and trimming were inferred from the DNA. Of nearly 30,000 clones detected, 90% appear once; the ten largest clones hold 8.4%. This clone showed up just once.

The chain recombines TRBV10-3 with TRBJ1-3; 9 nucleotides line up with TRBD1. This clonotype was sampled from a man between 70 and 80 years old with active or convalescent COVID-19. Material: peripheral blood. CDR3 in amino acids: CAISDPGQGGNTIYF. The CDR3 DNA reads as TGTGCCATCAGTGACCCGGGACAGGGAGGAAACACCATATATTTT.